Below, 11 T cell receptor beta chains from the same sample are listed, as sequenced in a study of blood T cell repertoires in COVID-19. Clones were sequenced by immunoSEQ multiplex PCR, and TCRdb holds only the in-frame ones, with some missing. The table shows 95,000 to 150,000 clones, with 80% to 90% occurring only once. Specimen: peripheral blood. The receptors come from a man in his 70s with active or convalescent COVID-19.

The V and J genes are TRBV28 and TRBJ2-7; D is unclear. Germline CDR1 is MDHEN and CDR2 is SYDVKM. The CDR3 contains 15 residues. The V and J ends lost 2 bases and 3 bases respectively, with 14 bases between them. The CDR3 protein is CASSLDAAGYYEQYF. CDR3 in DNA: TGTGCCAGCAGTTTAGACGCGGCCGGTTACTACGAGCAGTACTTC.

This sequence joins TRBV27 and TRBJ2-2; D is unclear. CDR3 length equals 15 residues. Looked up from germline, CDR1 is MNHEY and CDR2 is SMNVEV (reference sequence). The ends were cut back, 0 bases at V and 1 base at J, with 6 bases in the middle. In DNA, the CDR3 is TGTGCCAGCAGTTTATCCGGCGGGAACACCGGGGAGCTGTTTTTT. It yields the protein CASSLSGGNTGELFF.

The V call is TRBV7-9, the J call TRBJ1-1; possibly TRBD1 for D (6 bases). This CDR3 is built from 12 residues. V dropped 4 bases and J dropped 8 bases, with 11 bases sitting between them. Per germline, CDR1 SEHNR and CDR2 FQNEAQ (reference sequence). CDR3 in DNA: TGTGCCAGCAGCTGGGGCCAGGGGGAAGCTTTCTTT. It encodes CASSWGQGEAFF. The complete variable domain, with remaining parts taken from reference TRBV7-9 and TRBJ1-1, reads DTGVSQNPRHKITKRGQNVTFRCDPISEHNRLYWYRQTLGQGPEFLTYFQNEAQLEKSRLLSDRFSAERPKGSFSTLEIQRTEQGDSAMYLCASSWGQGEAFFGQGTRLTVV.

V and J are TRBV19 and TRBJ1-1; D is ambiguous. Looked up from germline, CDR1 is LNHDA and CDR2 is SQIVND (reference sequence). V was clipped by 1 base and J by 4 bases, with 16 bases between them. The CDR3 totals 16 residues. CDR3 residues: CASSIVAKTRSTEAFF. Written as DNA, the CDR3 is TGTGCCAGTAGTATAGTAGCTAAAACAAGAAGCACTGAAGCTTTCTTT.

V and J are TRBV7-2 and TRBJ2-2; D is perhaps TRBD1 (6 bases). Germline values: CDR1 SGHTA, CDR2 FQGNSA. Trimming pared 3 bases from V and 0 bases from J, leaving 14 bases between. The CDR3 contains 17 residues. CDR3 sequence (DNA): TGTGCCAGCAGCTTCCCCCTGAACAGGGCGAACACCGGGGAGCTGTTTTTT. It codes for CASSFPLNRANTGELFF.

This clone was observed a few times. The rearrangement links TRBV6-5 to TRBJ1-6; 8 nucleotides align to TRBD1. The CDR3 extends over 14 amino acids. V trimming: 10 bases; J trimming: 9 bases; junction bases outside the gene matches: 11. Germline CDR1 is MNHEY and CDR2 is SVGAGI. The CDR3 region is CATATGGVGSPLHF. CDR3 DNA sequence: TGTGCCACGGCCACAGGGGGGGTTGGTTCACCCCTCCACTTT.

In its sample, this clone was seen a few times. This chain uses TRBV18 with TRBJ1-1, with D possibly being TRBD1 (6 bases). Trimming removed 3 bases from V and 1 base from J, with 18 bases in between. Germline V gives CDR1 KGHSH, CDR2 LQKENI. The CDR3 is 17 amino acids. The CDR3 sequence: CASSPVGGLAKNTEAFF. The CDR3 DNA reads as TGTGCCAGCTCACCGGTGGGGGGGCTCGCTAAGAACACTGAAGCTTTCTTT.

The gene calls are TRBV10-3 and TRBJ1-4; 8 bases are shared with TRBD1. Germline-derived CDR1 and CDR2 are ENHRY and SYGVKD. CDR3 size: 13 residues. The ends lost 6 bases at V and 7 bases at J; junction bases unmatched: 4. The CDR3 DNA reads TGTGCCATCAGGCAGGGGGCTCTTGAAAAACTGTTTTTT. Translating it yields CAIRQGALEKLFF.

For the CDR3, the DNA is TGTGCCAGCAGTGCCCCGTTAGTCAAGGATACGCAGTATTTT. It specifies CASSAPLVKDTQYF. This chain links TRBV28 with TRBJ2-3, with no clear D. With 5 bases removed from V and 6 bases from J, the gap between germline ends came to 15 bases. Germline V gene data show CDR1 as MDHEN and CDR2 as SYDVKM. The CDR3 has 14 amino acids.

This clone was detected a few times. This chain joins TRBV28 and TRBJ1-1; 8 bases map to TRBD1. The CDR3 is made up of 16 amino acids. Per germline, CDR1 MDHEN and CDR2 SYDVKM. V dropped 6 bases and J dropped 4; count of bases not matched to a gene: 13. CDR3 nucleotides: TGTGCCAGCAGGAACTTGGGGGCCCAGGGGGCCACTGAAGCTTTCTTT. Translating it yields CASRNLGAQGATEAFF.

This clone was detected once. The CDR3 region is CASSISTTGQPQHF. The CDR3, as DNA: TGTGCCAGTAGTATCTCCACCACCGGTCAGCCCCAGCATTTT. The chain carries TRBV19 and TRBJ1-5; D is ambiguous. V lost 3 bases and J lost 6, with 12 bases in between. Per the germline V gene, CDR1 is LNHDA and CDR2 is SQIVND (reference sequence). The CDR3 covers 14 residues.